One TCR beta chain is described in this entry. What it recognizes is unknown. Naive CD8 cells were CD45RO-negative, positively selected for CCR7, excluding terminally differentiated effector memory CD45RA+ cells. Method: immunoSEQ multiplex PCR; TCRdb's copy keeps in-frame clones and lacks some. The sample lists about 2.2 million clones; approximately 94% were seen once. This sample stems from a study of shared clonotypes between healthy human individuals. The CDR3 is 17 residues long. Trimming left V 3 bases short and J 0 bases short, with 12 bases between. Germline V gene data show CDR1 as LGHNA and CDR2 as YSLEER. Study results and caveats: Generation probability values for non-shared clonotypes were lower than those for clonotypes shared by all four donors. Sharing across four donors was seen in roughly 5% of naive CD4 clonotypes. Estimated richness was generally greater in naive than memory subsets.

Material for sequencing was naive CD8+ T cells from PBMCs. This clonotype originated in a young man in good health. Some clones in this sample may be carry-over from other donors' samples. The J gene is TRBJ2-6, the V gene TRBV4-3; TRBD1 is a possible D gene (5 bases). In DNA, the CDR3 is TGCGCCAGCAGCCATTTGGTAACAGGCTCTGGGGCCAACGTCCTGACTTTC. Protein product: CASSHLVTGSGANVLTF.